The 23 T cell receptor beta chains reported below all come from one sample, sequenced in a study of blood T cell repertoires in COVID-19. Assay: immunoSEQ multiplex PCR; the TCRdb copy retains only in-frame clones and omits some. Of about 140,000 clones in the sample, 84% were seen once. Sample: peripheral blood. The receptor source for this set is a human donor in a cohort sampled during active COVID-19.

The chain uses TRBV4-1 and TRBJ2-5, with TRBD1 as a possible D gene (5 bases). Germline V gene data show CDR1 as MGHRA and CDR2 as YSYEKL. This CDR3 has 14 residues. V was cut by 1 base and J by 3 bases, with 9 bases left in between. CDR3 in DNA: TGCGCCAGCAGCCAAGTATTCAGGGAAGAGACCCAGTACTTC. Translation gives CASSQVFREETQYF.

The rearrangement uses TRBV7-6 and TRBJ1-1, with D possibly TRBD1 on 6 matching bases. Germline-derived CDR1 and CDR2 are SGHVS and FNYEAQ. Trimming pared 2 bases from V and 5 bases from J, leaving 12 bases between. This CDR3 comprises 14 residues. CDR3 nucleotides: TGTGCCAGCAGCTTATATGGGAGGGGGACTGAAGCTTTCTTT. Its translation is CASSLYGRGTEAFF.

This clone was observed many times. V usage is TRBV7-6 and J usage is TRBJ1-6, with 9 positions matching TRBD1. The CDR3 has 14 residues. Germline trimming cut 5 bases from V and 11 bases from J; bases unmatched to any gene: 7. CDR1 and CDR2 from the germline V gene are SGHVS and FNYEAQ. The CDR3 bases are TGTGCCAGCAGCCGGACAGGGGCTAACCCACCCCTCCACTTT. This gives the protein CASSRTGANPPLHF. The whole variable domain, filled in from reference TRBV7-6 and TRBJ1-6, reads GAGVSQSPRYKVTKRGQDVALRCDPISGHVSLYWYRQALGQGPEFLTYFNYEAQQDKSGLPNDRFSAERPEGSISTLTIQRTEQRDSAMYRCASSRTGANPPLHFGNGTRLTVT.

The gene calls are TRBV9 and TRBJ2-4, with D possibly matching TRBD2 (6 bases). The germline V and J ends were trimmed by 3 bases and 9 bases, with 16 bases remaining between them. In germline, CDR1 is SGDLS, CDR2 YYNGEE. The CDR3 covers 14 residues. The CDR3 DNA follows: TGTGCCAGCAGCGCCAGACTAGGAGAAAGCATTCAGTACTTC. It codes for CASSARLGESIQYF.

This chain connects TRBV7-6 to TRBJ2-5; tentatively, D is TRBD1 (6 bases). This CDR3 is built from 15 residues. V dropped 1 base and J dropped 5 bases, with 14 bases sitting between them. In germline, CDR1 is SGHVS, CDR2 FNYEAQ. CDR3 nucleotide sequence: TGTGCCAGCAGCTTAGTACTGACAGGAGTGGAGACCCAGTACTTC. Its protein product is CASSLVLTGVETQYF.

This clone came up a few times. V is TRBV2 and J is TRBJ1-2; possible D gene TRBD1, 5 bases. Trimming removed 3 bases from V and 8 bases from J, with 13 bases in between. CDR3 size: 13 residues. Per germline, CDR1 SNHLY and CDR2 FYNNEI. The CDR3 nucleotides are TGTGCCAGCAGTGATTCGGGGGAATACGGCTACACCTTC. Amino acid sequence: CASSDSGEYGYTF.

The chain uses TRBV19 and TRBJ1-5, with D perhaps matching TRBD1 (5 bases). V lost 7 bases and J 2 bases, leaving 9 bases between the germline ends. This CDR3 is 13 amino acids long. CDR1 is LNHDA, CDR2 SQIVND, per germline (reference sequence). This CDR3 is CASKDRGNQPQHF. The CDR3 DNA reads TGTGCCAGTAAAGACAGAGGCAATCAGCCCCAGCATTTT.

This chain uses TRBV27 with TRBJ2-3, with 12 bases lining up with TRBD2. This CDR3 is 15 amino acids long. Trimming took 4 bases from V and 5 from J; bases not matched to a gene: 4. CDR1 and CDR2 from the germline V gene are MNHEY and SMNVEV (reference sequence). CDR3 bases: TGTGCCAGCAGTTCCCTAGCGGGGGGGCAAGATACGCAGTATTTT. Its translation: CASSSLAGGQDTQYF.

V and J are TRBV11-1 and TRBJ2-1, with a possible D match to TRBD1 (6 bases). The germline V gene encodes CDR1 SGHAT and CDR2 FQDESV (reference sequence). Between the trimmed V and J ends, which lost 0 bases and 5 bases, there was a span of 14 bases. This CDR3 is built from 16 residues. CDR3 loop: CASSLAQGYVDNEQFF. The DNA for the CDR3 is TGTGCCAGCAGCTTAGCGCAGGGGTATGTTGACAATGAGCAGTTCTTC.

This chain uses TRBV11-2 with TRBJ2-3; possible D gene TRBD1, 5 bases. V lost 8 bases, J lost 0 bases, and 15 bases lay in between. The germline V gene encodes CDR1 SGHAT and CDR2 FQNNGV. The CDR3 runs to 15 residues. DNA for the CDR3: TGTGCCAGCCTACAGGTCGGAGTTAGCACAGATACGCAGTATTTT. Encoded protein: CASLQVGVSTDTQYF.

The chain recombines TRBV27 with TRBJ2-7, with a tentative D call TRBD1 (6 bases). The CDR3 totals 15 residues. V gave up 6 bases and J gave up 4 bases, with 19 bases separating them. Per germline, CDR1 MNHEY and CDR2 SMNVEV (reference sequence). The CDR3 nucleotides read TGTGCCAGCAGCATGGTCAGGGGATCTTTTTACGAGCAGTACTTC. This gives the protein CASSMVRGSFYEQYF.

This chain uses TRBV5-1 with TRBJ2-7; D may be TRBD2 (6 bases). CDR3 size: 14 residues. Germline loops: CDR1 SGHRS, CDR2 YFSETQ. V dropped 2 bases and J dropped 4 bases, with 13 bases sitting between them. The CDR3 loop reads CASSLRLGSYEQYF. The CDR3, as DNA: TGCGCCAGCAGCTTAAGACTAGGCTCTTACGAGCAGTACTTC.

This chain joins TRBV29-1 and TRBJ1-2; D ambiguous. Trimming removed 3 bases at V and 6 bases at J, with 17 bases between. The CDR3 is 14 residues long. Germline CDR1 SQVTM, CDR2 ANQGSEA. DNA for the CDR3: TGCAGCGTTGATCGGGAGCGCGCTGCAAATGGCTACACCTTC. Translating it yields CSVDRERAANGYTF.

This clone was picked up many times. The genes are TRBV7-9 and TRBJ2-5; 7 nucleotides agree with TRBD2. Per the germline V gene, CDR1 is SEHNR and CDR2 is FQNEAQ (reference sequence). V shed 3 bases, J shed 5 bases, and the junction held 18 bases outside the gene matches. This CDR3 has 18 amino acids. CDR3 bases: TGTGCCAGCAGCTTCATAAAAGGACTAGGGGTTTCGTTGGAGACCCAGTACTTC. As protein: CASSFIKGLGVSLETQYF.

This chain connects TRBV2 to TRBJ1-1; D perhaps matches TRBD1 (5 bases). The ends were cut back, 6 bases at V and 4 bases at J, with 15 bases in the middle. The CDR3 is 14 amino acids. From germline, CDR1 is SNHLY and CDR2 FYNNEI. For the CDR3, the DNA is TGTGCCAGCAGCCCTGACGGGAGGGGCACTGAAGCTTTCTTT. Its protein is CASSPDGRGTEAFF.

The chain joins TRBV19 to TRBJ1-2, with 8 bases identical to TRBD1. J was trimmed by 7 bases and V by 7 bases; bases with no gene match: 8. Germline V lookup: CDR1 LNHDA, CDR2 SQIVND (reference sequence). The CDR3 totals 13 residues. The CDR3 nucleotides read TGTGCCAGTACCCCGGACAGGGATCGTGGCTACACCTTC. It specifies CASTPDRDRGYTF. The full variable domain, in which reference TRBV19 and TRBJ1-2 provide the parts outside the CDR3, is DGGITQSPKYLFRKEGQNVTLSCEQNLNHDAMYWYRQDPGQGLRLIYYSQIVNDFQKGDIAEGYSVSREKKESFPLTVTSAQKNPTAFYLCASTPDRDRGYTFGSGTRLTVV.

This clone was seen a handful of times. V is TRBV2 and J is TRBJ2-7, with TRBD1 identical over 7 bases. With 6 bases clipped from V and 0 bases from J, the junction kept 5 bases outside the gene matches. Germline values: CDR1 SNHLY, CDR2 FYNNEI. This CDR3 spans 14 amino acids. CDR3 sequence: CASSAGTVSYEQYF. DNA for the CDR3: TGTGCCAGCAGCGCCGGGACAGTCTCCTACGAGCAGTACTTC.

This sequence joins TRBV7-2 and TRBJ2-7; TRBD1 matches 7 bases. Germline loops: CDR1 SGHTA, CDR2 FQGNSA. CDR3 length: 15 residues. Unmatched junction bases numbered 7, after V lost 3 bases and J lost 2 bases. CDR3 DNA sequence: TGTGCCAGCAGCTTCGAACAGGGGATCGCCTACGAGCAGTACTTC. Translated: CASSFEQGIAYEQYF.

As concerns this clone: In the same sample, other DNA sequences code for this CDR3. The CDR3 sequence is CASSLGQFNQPQHF. CDR3 bases: TGTGCCAGCAGCCTGGGACAATTCAATCAGCCCCAGCATTTT. The chain employs TRBV5-5 and TRBJ1-5, with D tentatively TRBD1 (6 bases). CDR1 is SGHKS, CDR2 YYEKEE, per germline (reference sequence). The CDR3 loop spans 14 amino acids. Trimming took off 4 bases at V and 3 bases at J, with 11 bases between the two ends.

The chain has TRBV6-5 and TRBJ2-7, with 7 bases aligning to TRBD1. The CDR3 spans 15 residues. The V and J ends lost 4 bases and 1 base, in that order; junction bases with no gene match: 7. Germline V gives CDR1 MNHEY, CDR2 SVGAGI. The CDR3 bases are TGTGCCAGCAGTTTAGGACAGGTCCGTTCCTACGAGCAGTACTTC. It yields the protein CASSLGQVRSYEQYF.

The chain links TRBV2 to TRBJ2-5; D is unresolved. The V gene's germline CDR1 is SNHLY and CDR2 FYNNEI. The CDR3 loop spans 14 amino acids. V was shortened by 8 bases and J by 0 bases, with 13 bases between the two germline ends. CDR3 amino acids: CASRLSDYQETQYF. As DNA, the CDR3 is TGTGCCAGCCGGTTAAGTGACTACCAAGAGACCCAGTACTTC.

This chain links TRBV28 with TRBJ1-1, with a possible D match to TRBD1 (5 bases). The germline V gene has CDR1 MDHEN and CDR2 SYDVKM. The CDR3 has 15 amino acids. The germline V and J ends were trimmed by 3 bases and 1 base, with 12 bases remaining between them. CDR3 loop: CASSFTGVANTEAFF. CDR3 nucleotides: TGTGCCAGCAGTTTCACAGGCGTCGCGAACACTGAAGCTTTCTTT.

This clone was found a few times. The chain recombines TRBV7-9 with TRBJ2-1; TRBD2 might be the D (6 bases). V was shortened by 4 bases and J by 3 bases, with 16 bases between the two germline ends. The CDR3 consists of 16 residues. Germline assignment: CDR1 SEHNR and CDR2 FQNEAQ (reference sequence). The CDR3 loop is CASSSDAGLYYNEQFF. The CDR3 nucleotides read TGTGCCAGCAGCTCCGATGCGGGACTCTACTACAATGAGCAGTTCTTC.